This T cell receptor (beta chain) was identified in a study of blood T cells in healthy people across ages. Study-level findings and limits: Among T cells, TCR beta diversity per million cells dropped roughly linearly as age rose.

V shed 5 bases, J shed 1 base, and the junction held 14 bases outside the gene matches. The CDR3 consists of 20 residues. Germline-derived CDR1 and CDR2 are SGHTA and FQGNSA. For this clonotype: Its matching antigen is unknown.

Through a sample-barcoded 5' primer and a J-beta primer mix, a second PCR was run for roughly 7 to 11 cycles. Carrying 12 random nucleotides, a template-switch adaptor labeled each individual cDNA molecule. TCRdb analysed the 5' RACE reads with MiXCR anew, one entry per CDR3 protein. Of 1,800,000 or so distinct CDR3 sequences in the sample, roughly two fifths were seen once. The sample consisted of blood. The V gene is TRBV7-2, the J gene TRBJ2-3, with 14 bases matching TRBD2. This clonotype originated in a human donor in good health. CDR3 in amino acids: CASSSLPGLAGARRTDTQYF. The CDR3 nucleotides read TGTGCCAGCAGCAGTCTACCGGGACTAGCGGGGGCCCGACGCACAGATACGCAGTATTTT.